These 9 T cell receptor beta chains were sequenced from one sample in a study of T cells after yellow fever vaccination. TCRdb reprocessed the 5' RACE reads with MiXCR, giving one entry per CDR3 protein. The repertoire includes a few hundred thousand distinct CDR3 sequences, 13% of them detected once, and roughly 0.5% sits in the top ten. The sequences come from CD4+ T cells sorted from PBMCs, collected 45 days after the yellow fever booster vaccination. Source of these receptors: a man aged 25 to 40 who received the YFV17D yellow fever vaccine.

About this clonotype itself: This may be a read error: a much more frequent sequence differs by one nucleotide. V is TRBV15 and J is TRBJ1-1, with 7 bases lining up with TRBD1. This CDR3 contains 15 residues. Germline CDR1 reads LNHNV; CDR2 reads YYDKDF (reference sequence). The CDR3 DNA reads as TGTGCCACCAGCAGTTCACAGGGGTTGAACACTGAAGCTTTGTTT. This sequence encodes CATSSSQGLNTEALF.

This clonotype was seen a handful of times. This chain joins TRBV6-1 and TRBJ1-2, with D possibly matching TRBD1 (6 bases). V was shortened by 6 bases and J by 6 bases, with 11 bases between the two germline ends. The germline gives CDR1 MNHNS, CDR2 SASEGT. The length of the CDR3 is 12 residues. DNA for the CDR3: TGTGCCAGCAGAGGGGGGACGAATGGCTACACCTTC. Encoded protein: CASRGGTNGYTF.

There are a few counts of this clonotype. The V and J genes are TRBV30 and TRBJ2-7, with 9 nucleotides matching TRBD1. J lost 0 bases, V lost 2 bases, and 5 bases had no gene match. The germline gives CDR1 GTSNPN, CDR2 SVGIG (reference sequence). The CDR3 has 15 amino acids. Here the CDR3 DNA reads TGTGCCTGGAGTCCCGGACAGGGGAGCTCCTACGAGCAGTACTTC. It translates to CAWSPGQGSSYEQYF.

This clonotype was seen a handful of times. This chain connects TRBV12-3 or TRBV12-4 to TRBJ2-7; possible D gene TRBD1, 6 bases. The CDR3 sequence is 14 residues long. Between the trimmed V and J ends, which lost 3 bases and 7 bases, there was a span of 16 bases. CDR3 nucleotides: TGTGCCAGCAGTTTTGGGACATTTTACGAAGAGCAGTACTTC. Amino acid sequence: CASSFGTFYEEQYF.

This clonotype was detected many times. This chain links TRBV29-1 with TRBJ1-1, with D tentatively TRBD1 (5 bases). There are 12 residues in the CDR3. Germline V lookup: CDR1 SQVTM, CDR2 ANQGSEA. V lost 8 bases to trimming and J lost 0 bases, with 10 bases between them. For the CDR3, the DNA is TGCAGCTTCCAACAGGTGAACACTGAAGCTTTCTTT. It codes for CSFQQVNTEAFF.

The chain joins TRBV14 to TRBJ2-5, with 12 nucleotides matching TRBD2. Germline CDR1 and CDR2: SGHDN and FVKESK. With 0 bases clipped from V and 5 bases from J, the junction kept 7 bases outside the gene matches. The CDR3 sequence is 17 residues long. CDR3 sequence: CASSQEKGLAGIETQYF. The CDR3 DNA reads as TGTGCCAGCAGCCAAGAGAAAGGACTAGCGGGAATTGAGACCCAGTACTTC.

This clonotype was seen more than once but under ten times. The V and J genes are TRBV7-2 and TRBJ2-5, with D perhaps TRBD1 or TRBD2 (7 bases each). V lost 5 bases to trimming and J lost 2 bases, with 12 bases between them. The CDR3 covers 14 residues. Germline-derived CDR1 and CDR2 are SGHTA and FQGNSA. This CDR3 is CASSRQGGQETQYF. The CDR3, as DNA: TGTGCCAGCAGCCGACAGGGAGGGCAAGAGACCCAGTACTTC.

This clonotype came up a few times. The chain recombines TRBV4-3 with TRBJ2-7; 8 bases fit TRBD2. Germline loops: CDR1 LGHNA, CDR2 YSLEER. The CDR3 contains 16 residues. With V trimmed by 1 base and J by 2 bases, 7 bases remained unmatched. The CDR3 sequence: CASSQGSAGGAYEQYF. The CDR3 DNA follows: TGCGCCAGCAGCCAAGGCTCGGCGGGAGGAGCCTACGAGCAGTACTTC.

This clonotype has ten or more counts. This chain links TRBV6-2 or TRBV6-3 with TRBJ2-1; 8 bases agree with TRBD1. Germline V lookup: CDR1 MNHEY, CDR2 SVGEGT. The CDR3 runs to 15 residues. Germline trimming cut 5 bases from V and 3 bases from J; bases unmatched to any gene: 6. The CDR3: CASSHRQGIYNEQFF. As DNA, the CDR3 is TGTGCCAGCAGTCACCGACAGGGGATCTACAATGAGCAGTTCTTC.